These T cell receptor beta chains were read from a single sample in a study of cytomegalovirus exposure and HLA in healthy donors. TCRdb's copy holds only in-frame clones and misses some; the assay was immunoSEQ multiplex PCR. The sample has about 160,000 clones; about 73% are singletons. Sequenced input: PBMCs. The receptors shown here come from a middle-aged woman in good health and CMV-seronegative. Each CDR3 is given with its conserved first and last residue. D genes are given only for firm matches. Only part of the rows carry a size: once, few, many, or a class if the clone is expanded.

j_gene | d_gene | v_gene | abundance | CDR3aa | CDR3nt
TRBJ1-1 | TRBD1 | TRBV18 | NA | CASSPVRGQGNTEAFF | TGTGCCAGCTCACCAGTAAGGGGGCAGGGGAACACTGAAGCTTTCTTT
TRBJ1-2 | TRBD1 | TRBV5-4 | NA | CASSTAGTGYGYTF | TGTGCCAGCAGCACCGCCGGGACAGGTTATGGCTACACCTTC
TRBJ2-7 | TRBD2 | TRBV5-1 | NA | CASSPTGLKSYEQYF | TGCGCCAGCAGCCCAACGGGACTAAAGAGCTACGAGCAGTACTTC
TRBJ2-7 | TRBD1 | TRBV28 | NA | CASSFPGQGKEQYF | TGTGCCAGCAGTTTCCCGGGACAGGGGAAAGAGCAGTACTTC
TRBJ1-2 | NA | TRBV27 | NA | CASGPRGVGYGYTF | TGTGCCAGCGGCCCGCGGGGGGTGGGCTATGGCTACACCTTC
TRBJ2-3 | TRBD1 | TRBV9 | few | CASSGRRGLPTDTQYF | TGTGCCAGCAGCGGACGTAGGGGGCTCCCAACAGATACGCAGTATTTT
TRBJ1-2 | TRBD1 | TRBV10-2 | NA | CASSDLQGVGGYTF | TGCGCCAGCAGTGACCTACAGGGGGTGGGCGGCTACACCTTC
TRBJ2-7 | TRBD1 | TRBV6-1 | NA | CASSEGRQGRYEQYF | TGTGCCAGCAGTGAAGGAAGACAGGGGCGCTACGAGCAGTACTTC
TRBJ2-3 | NA | TRBV19 | NA | CASSNDRRSTDTQYF | TGTGCCAGTAGTAACGACAGGCGAAGCACAGATACGCAGTATTTT
TRBJ2-1 | TRBD2 | TRBV15 | NA | CATSRDPPLMAGGNNEQFF | TGTGCCACCAGCAGAGATCCCCCACTTATGGCGGGGGGGAACAATGAGCAGTTCTTC
TRBJ2-1 | TRBD1 | TRBV5-1 | NA | CASSLGDRGFVNEQFF | TGCGCCAGCAGCTTGGGCGACAGGGGATTCGTGAATGAGCAGTTCTTC
TRBJ1-2 | NA | TRBV6-5 | NA | CASRTTTRQSRGYTF | TGTGCCAGCAGGACAACAACGCGACAGTCGAGGGGCTACACCTTC
TRBJ1-1 | NA | TRBV9 | few | CASSVTDTEAFF | TGTGCCAGCAGCGTTACGGACACTGAAGCTTTCTTT
TRBJ1-1 | TRBD1 | TRBV2 | NA | CASTSQGRENTEAFF | TGTGCCAGCACCTCACAGGGGAGAGAGAACACTGAAGCTTTCTTT
TRBJ2-1 | TRBD2 | TRBV6-5 | few | CASSLRGGRYNEQFF | TGTGCCAGCAGCCTACGCGGGGGGCGGTACAATGAGCAGTTCTTC
TRBJ2-5 | NA | TRBV28 | NA | CASSFPAKETQYF | TGTGCCAGCAGTTTTCCTGCTAAAGAGACCCAGTACTTC
TRBJ2-3 | NA | TRBV7-3 | NA | CASSLVPGGGTDTQYF | TGTGCCAGCAGCTTAGTTCCGGGGGGCGGGACAGATACGCAGTATTTT